This T cell receptor beta chain was observed in a study of shared clonotypes between healthy human individuals. About this clone: The target antigen is unknown.

Data came from immunoSEQ multiplex PCR; TCRdb stores just in-frame clones and leaves some out. This table has about 1.5 million clones, 95% to 99% appearing once. Findings of the study overall: The study generally estimated greater richness for naive than memory subsets. Clonotypes which were not shared had lower generation probabilities than clonotypes that all four donors shared.

All donors were healthy HIV-negative adults lacking recent acute infections or vaccinations. This CDR3 region has 13 residues. In germline, CDR1 is SNHLY, CDR2 FYNNEI. The V end was cut by 2 bases, the J end by 3 bases, with 6 bases between. Sequencing input: naive CD4+ T cells sorted from blood. Subset meaning: CD45RA+ positively selected. This clonotype was sampled from a man aged 30-40 years in good health. This chain connects TRBV2 to TRBJ2-3; D call uncertain. The CDR3 DNA reads as TGTGCCAGCAGTGAACTCTTGACAGATACGCAGTATTTT. Its protein product is CASSELLTDTQYF. The whole variable domain, remainder taken from reference TRBV2 and TRBJ2-3, is EPEVTQTPSHQVTQMGQEVILRCVPISNHLYFYWYRQILGQKVEFLVSFYNNEISEKSEIFDDQFSVERPDGSNFTLKIRSTKLEDSAMYFCASSELLTDTQYFGPGTRLTVL.